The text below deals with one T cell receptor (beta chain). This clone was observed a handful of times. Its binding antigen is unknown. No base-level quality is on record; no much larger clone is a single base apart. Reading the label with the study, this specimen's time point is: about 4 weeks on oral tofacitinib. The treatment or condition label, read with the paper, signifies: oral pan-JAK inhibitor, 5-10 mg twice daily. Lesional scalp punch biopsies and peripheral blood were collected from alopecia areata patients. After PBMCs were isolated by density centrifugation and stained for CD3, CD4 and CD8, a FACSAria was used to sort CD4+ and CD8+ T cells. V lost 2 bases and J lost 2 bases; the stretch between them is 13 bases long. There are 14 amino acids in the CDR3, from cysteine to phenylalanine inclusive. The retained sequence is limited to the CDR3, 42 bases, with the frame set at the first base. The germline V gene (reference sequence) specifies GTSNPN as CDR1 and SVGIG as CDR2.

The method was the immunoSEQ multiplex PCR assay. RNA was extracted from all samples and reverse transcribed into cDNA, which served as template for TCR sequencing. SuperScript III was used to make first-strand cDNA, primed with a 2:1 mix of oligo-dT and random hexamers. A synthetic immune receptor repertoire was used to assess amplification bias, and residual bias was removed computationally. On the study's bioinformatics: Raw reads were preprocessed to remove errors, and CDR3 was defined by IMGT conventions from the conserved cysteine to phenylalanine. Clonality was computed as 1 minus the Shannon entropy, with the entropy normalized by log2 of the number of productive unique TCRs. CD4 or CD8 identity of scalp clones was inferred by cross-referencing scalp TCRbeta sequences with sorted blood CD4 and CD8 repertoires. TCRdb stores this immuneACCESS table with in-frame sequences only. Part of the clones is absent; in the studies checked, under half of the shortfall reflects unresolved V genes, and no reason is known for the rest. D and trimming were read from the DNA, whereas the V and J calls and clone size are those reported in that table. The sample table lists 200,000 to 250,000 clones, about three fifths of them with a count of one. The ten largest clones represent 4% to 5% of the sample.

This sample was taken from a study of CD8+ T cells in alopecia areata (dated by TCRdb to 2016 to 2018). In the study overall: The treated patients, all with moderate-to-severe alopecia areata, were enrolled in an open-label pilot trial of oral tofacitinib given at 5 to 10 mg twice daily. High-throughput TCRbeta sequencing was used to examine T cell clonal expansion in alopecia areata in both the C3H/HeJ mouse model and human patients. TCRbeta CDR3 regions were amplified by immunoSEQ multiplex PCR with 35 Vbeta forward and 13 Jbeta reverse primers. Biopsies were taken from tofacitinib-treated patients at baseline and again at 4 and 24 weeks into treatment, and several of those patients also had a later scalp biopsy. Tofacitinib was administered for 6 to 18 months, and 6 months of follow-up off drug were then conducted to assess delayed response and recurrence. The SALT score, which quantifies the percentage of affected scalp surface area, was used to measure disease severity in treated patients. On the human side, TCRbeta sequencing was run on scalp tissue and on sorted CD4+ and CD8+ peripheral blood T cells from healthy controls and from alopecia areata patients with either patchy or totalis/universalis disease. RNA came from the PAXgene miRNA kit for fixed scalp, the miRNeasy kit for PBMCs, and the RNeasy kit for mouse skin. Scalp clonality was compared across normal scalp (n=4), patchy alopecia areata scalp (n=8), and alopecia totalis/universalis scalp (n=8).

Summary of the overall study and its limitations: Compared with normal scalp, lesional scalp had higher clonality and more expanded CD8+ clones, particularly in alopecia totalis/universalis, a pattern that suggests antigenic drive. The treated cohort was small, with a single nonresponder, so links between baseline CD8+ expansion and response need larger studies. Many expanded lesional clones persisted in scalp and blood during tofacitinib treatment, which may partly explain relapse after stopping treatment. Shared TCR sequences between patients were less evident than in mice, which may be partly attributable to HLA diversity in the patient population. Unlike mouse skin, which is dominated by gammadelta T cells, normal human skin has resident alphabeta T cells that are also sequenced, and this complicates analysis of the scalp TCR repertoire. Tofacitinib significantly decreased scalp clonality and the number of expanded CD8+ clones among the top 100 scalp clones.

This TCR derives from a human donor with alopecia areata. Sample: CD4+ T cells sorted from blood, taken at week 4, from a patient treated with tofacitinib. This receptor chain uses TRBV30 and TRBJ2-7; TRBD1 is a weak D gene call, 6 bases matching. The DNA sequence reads TGTGCCTGGAGTACCGGGACAACCACCTACGAGCAGTACTTC. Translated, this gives CAWSTGTTTYEQYF.